A single sample is the source of the 29 T cell receptor beta chains below, sequenced in a study of shared clonotypes between healthy human individuals. Measured with immunoSEQ multiplex PCR; TCRdb has only the in-frame clones, and not every one. The sample shows roughly 400,000 clones, 95% to 97% of them seen only once. The sample comprised memory CD8+ T cells sorted from blood. Specified subset: CD45RO+ cells pooled with CCR7-negative TemRA cells. Receptors were obtained from a man younger than 40 in good health.

The chain is built from TRBV21-1 and TRBJ2-7; whether TRBD2, the table's D call, matches the DNA was not checked. TRBV21-1 is classified as a pseudogene. This CDR3 is 17 amino acids long. The CDR3 coding sequence is TGTGCCAGCAGCAACTCCAGGTGGGCTAGCGGACCCTACGAGCAGTACTTC. Its translation: CASSNSRWASGPYEQYF.

V usage is TRBV5-1 and J usage is TRBJ2-3, with D possibly matching TRBD2 (6 bases). With 1 base removed from V and 2 bases from J, the gap between germline ends came to 11 bases. This CDR3 comprises 15 residues. Germline CDR1 is SGHRS and CDR2 is YFSETQ. The CDR3 nucleotides read TGCGCCAGCAGCTTGAGGGACTCCACCACAGATACGCAGTATTTT. Its translation: CASSLRDSTTDTQYF.

This chain links TRBV6-5 with TRBJ2-3; D possibly corresponds to TRBD2 (5 bases). Trimming took 6 bases from V and 1 from J, leaving 14 bases between them. The CDR3 covers 15 residues. The V gene's germline CDR1 is MNHEY and CDR2 SVGAGI. The CDR3 nucleotides are TGTGCCAGCAGCGCGGCCGGTAGCGGCACAGATACGCAGTATTTT. It specifies CASSAAGSGTDTQYF.

The chain employs TRBV6-6 and TRBJ1-5; D may be TRBD1 (5 bases). CDR1 is MNHNY, CDR2 SVGAGI, per germline (reference sequence). CDR3 length: 14 amino acids. Trimming left V 3 bases short and J 7 bases short, with 13 bases between. The DNA of the CDR3 is TGTGCCAGCAGTTATCGGGCTCAGGGCCAGCCCCAGCATTTT. Amino acids: CASSYRAQGQPQHF.

The CDR3 DNA reads as TGTGCCAGCAGGAATAACAGGGTCCCTGAAGCTTTCTTT. Encoded protein: CASRNNRVPEAFF. The chain is built from TRBV28 and TRBJ1-1; possibly TRBD1 for D (6 bases). V lost 6 bases and J 6 bases, leaving 14 bases between the germline ends. Per germline, CDR1 MDHEN and CDR2 SYDVKM. This CDR3 comprises 13 residues.

The table lists this clone with a count of one. The gene calls are TRBV5-1 and TRBJ1-6; 9 positions match TRBD1. Germline assignment: CDR1 SGHRS and CDR2 YFSETQ. CDR3 length: 15 residues. V trimming: 4 bases; J trimming: 10 bases; junction bases outside the gene matches: 9. In nucleotides, the CDR3 is TGCGCCAGCAGCCCCCGGACAGGGGAAGGATCACCCCTCCACTTT. Translating it yields CASSPRTGEGSPLHF.

This clone was picked up one time. The V gene is TRBV28, the J gene TRBJ2-5; possibly TRBD2 for D (5 bases). V gave up 2 bases and J gave up 1 base, with 8 bases separating them. The CDR3 is 14 residues long. Germline CDR1 is MDHEN and CDR2 is SYDVKM. The CDR3 is CASSLDYLQETQYF. CDR3 in DNA: TGTGCCAGCAGTTTAGACTACCTCCAAGAGACCCAGTACTTC.

Regarding this clone: In the same sample, other DNA sequences code for this CDR3. This rearrangement joins TRBV28 to TRBJ1-2; D may be TRBD1 (6 bases). This CDR3 spans 13 amino acids. The V and J ends lost 2 bases and 2 bases respectively, with 6 bases between them. CDR1 and CDR2 (germline): MDHEN, SYDVKM. CDR3 in amino acids: CASSLTGNYGYTF. In DNA form, the CDR3 reads TGTGCCAGCAGTTTAACAGGGAACTATGGCTACACCTTC.

In the case of this clone: This sample includes further DNA sequences coding for the same CDR3. The chain recombines TRBV10-3 with TRBJ1-5; D perhaps matches TRBD1 (5 bases). The germline CDR1 and CDR2 sequences are ENHRY and SYGVKD. V was clipped by 0 bases and J by 6 bases, with 6 bases between them. There are 13 residues in the CDR3. The CDR3: CAISESGVQPQHF. The DNA for the CDR3 is TGTGCCATCAGTGAGTCAGGGGTTCAGCCCCAGCATTTT.

In this sample, this clone turned up once. The rearrangement joins TRBV5-1 to TRBJ1-1, with D perhaps TRBD1 (6 bases). CDR1 SGHRS and CDR2 YFSETQ come from the germline V gene. The length of the CDR3 is 16 residues. With 4 bases removed from V and 1 base from J, the gap between germline ends came to 17 bases. The chain's CDR3 is CASSPGTNKWNTEAFF. CDR3 coding DNA: TGCGCCAGCAGCCCCGGGACAAACAAATGGAACACTGAAGCTTTCTTT.

The J gene is TRBJ2-1, the V gene TRBV5-1, with 7 positions matching TRBD2. After removal of 4 bases from V and 2 bases from J, the junction contained 6 bases not matched to a gene. Germline V CDR1 and CDR2: SGHRS, YFSETQ. The CDR3 consists of 15 residues. CDR3 sequence: CASSPGTKPYNEQFF. The CDR3 bases are TGCGCCAGCAGCCCCGGGACTAAACCCTACAATGAGCAGTTCTTC.

The chain carries TRBV11-2 and TRBJ2-2; 11 nucleotides match TRBD1. The germline gives CDR1 SGHAT, CDR2 FQNNGV. The length of the CDR3 is 17 residues. V lost 0 bases, J lost 5 bases, and 5 bases stayed unmatched. The CDR3, as DNA: TGTGCCAGCAGCTTAGAAGGGACAGGGGGATTAACCGGGGAGCTGTTTTTT. It yields the protein CASSLEGTGGLTGELFF.

The V and J genes are TRBV27 and TRBJ2-2, with 7 bases matching TRBD2. CDR1 is MNHEY and CDR2 is SMNVEV in the germline V gene (reference sequence). The CDR3 totals 13 residues. V gave up 3 bases and J gave up 6 bases; unmatched junction bases: 1. The DNA of the CDR3 is TGTGCCAGCAGTTTGGGGGGGGCCGGGGAGCTGTTTTTT. Translation: CASSLGGAGELFF.

The V and J genes are TRBV7-9 and TRBJ2-2, with D perhaps TRBD1 (6 bases). This CDR3 is built from 13 residues. CDR1 and CDR2 (germline): SEHNR, FQNEAQ (reference sequence). V lost 5 bases, J lost 3 bases, and 7 bases lay in between. The CDR3 sequence: CASSGTHTGELFF. The DNA for the CDR3 is TGTGCCAGCAGCGGGACACACACCGGGGAGCTGTTTTTT.

This rearrangement joins TRBV19 to TRBJ2-7, with 8 positions matching TRBD1. V lost 4 bases and J lost 1; bases outside the gene matches: 6. CDR3 length: 15 residues. Germline V gene lookup returns CDR1 LNHDA and CDR2 SQIVND (reference sequence). The CDR3 region has the DNA TGTGCCAGTAGTACTTCCGGGACAGGTTCCTACGAGCAGTACTTC. This gives the protein CASSTSGTGSYEQYF.

The CDR3: CASSVLEGNRLAYEQYF. The CDR3 coding sequence is TGTGCCAGCAGCGTACTCGAAGGGAACAGGTTGGCCTACGAGCAGTACTTC. The chain carries TRBV11-2 and TRBJ2-7; D is possibly TRBD1 (5 bases). Germline V CDR1 and CDR2: SGHAT, FQNNGV. CDR3 size: 17 residues. V lost 5 bases and J 2 bases, leaving 22 bases between the germline ends.

This clone was seen a single time. V is TRBV5-4 and J is TRBJ2-7, with 7 bases matching TRBD2. Germline V gene lookup returns CDR1 SGHNT and CDR2 YYREEE (reference sequence). Losses at the gene ends were 1 base for V and 3 bases for J; bases not matched to a gene: 4. The CDR3 contains 14 residues. CDR3 region: CASSLSSGDYEQYF. The DNA for the CDR3 is TGTGCCAGCAGCTTGTCGAGCGGGGACTACGAGCAGTACTTC.

The chain carries TRBV27 and TRBJ2-1, with TRBD2 identical over 13 bases. CDR1 is MNHEY, CDR2 SMNVEV, per germline (reference sequence). This CDR3 has 16 amino acids. The J segment lost 6 bases and the V segment lost 0 bases, leaving 2 bases of the junction unmatched. CDR3 DNA sequence: TGTGCCAGCAGTTTATCGGGACTAGCGGGGATCAATGAGCAGTTCTTC. This encodes CASSLSGLAGINEQFF.

V is TRBV21-1 and J is TRBJ1-1; TRBD1 is the table's D call, not checked against the DNA. TRBV21-1 is deemed a pseudogene. The CDR3 consists of 15 residues. The CDR3 spells CASPRDREMNTEAFF. The CDR3 nucleotides read TGTGCCAGCCCAAGGGACAGGGAAATGAACACTGAAGCTTTCTTT.

CDR3 protein: CASSLAGGLGSDTQYF. The CDR3 DNA sequence: TGTGCCAGCAGTTTAGCGGGAGGCCTGGGTTCAGATACGCAGTATTTT. The chain has TRBV28 and TRBJ2-3; 8 positions agree with TRBD2. V was clipped by 2 bases and J by 4 bases; unmatched bases: 8. This CDR3 contains 16 residues. The germline gives CDR1 MDHEN, CDR2 SYDVKM. Using reference TRBV28 and TRBJ2-3 for the parts outside the CDR3, the full variable domain is DVKVTQSSRYLVKRTGEKVFLECVQDMDHENMFWYRQDPGLGLRLIYFSYDVKMKEKGDIPEGYSVSREKKERFSLILESASTNQTSMYLCASSLAGGLGSDTQYFGPGTRLTVL.

V gene TRBV4-2 combines with J gene TRBJ1-1; D uncertain. V shed 4 bases and J shed 1 base, with 4 bases lying between them. Germline CDR1 and CDR2: LGHNA and YNFKEQ. The CDR3 totals 12 residues. CDR3 DNA: TGTGCCAGCAGCCGGACGAACACTGAAGCTTTCTTT. Amino acids: CASSRTNTEAFF.

The J gene is TRBJ1-3, the V gene TRBV6-1, with 9 bases identical to TRBD1. Trimming cost V 4 bases and J 7 bases; bases outside gene matches: 2. The germline CDR1 and CDR2 sequences are MNHNS and SASEGT. The CDR3 is made up of 13 amino acids. The CDR3: CASSAGTGNTIYF. The CDR3, as DNA: TGTGCCAGCAGTGCCGGGACAGGGAACACCATATATTTT.

The V and J genes are TRBV5-4 and TRBJ2-3, with 8 bases fitting TRBD2. Germline loops: CDR1 SGHNT, CDR2 YYREEE (reference sequence). The V and J ends lost 3 bases and 7 bases, in that order; junction bases with no gene match: 13. This CDR3 region has 16 residues. This chain's CDR3 is CASSWDPGTSSNTQYF. CDR3 DNA: TGTGCCAGCAGCTGGGATCCCGGGACTAGTTCGAATACGCAGTATTTT. Based on the CDR3 plus reference TRBV5-4 and TRBJ2-3, the full variable domain is ETGVTQSPTHLIKTRGQQVTLRCSSQSGHNTVSWYQQALGQGPQFIFQYYREEENGRGNFPPRFSGLQFPNYSSELNVNALELDDSALYLCASSWDPGTSSNTQYFGPGTRLTVL.

The chain recombines TRBV6-5 with TRBJ2-7; either TRBD1 or TRBD2 may fit D (6 bases each). The CDR3 has 16 amino acids. Germline V CDR1 and CDR2: MNHEY, SVGAGI. V dropped 0 bases and J dropped 2 bases, with 14 bases sitting between them. The CDR3 loop reads CASSYSRGAPPYEQYF. CDR3 DNA: TGTGCCAGCAGTTACTCGAGGGGGGCGCCCCCCTACGAGCAGTACTTC.

The V and J genes are TRBV2 and TRBJ1-1; D is unclear. CDR1 and CDR2 (germline): SNHLY, FYNNEI. CDR3 length: 8 residues. V gave up 0 bases and J gave up 13 bases, with 0 bases separating them. CDR3 region: CASSEAFF. In nucleotides, the CDR3 is TGTGCCAGCAGTGAAGCTTTCTTT.

The rearrangement links TRBV28 to TRBJ1-5; no clear D gene. CDR3 size: 14 residues. The V end was cut by 6 bases, the J end by 1 base, with 10 bases between. Per germline, CDR1 MDHEN and CDR2 SYDVKM. The CDR3 nucleotides read TGTGCCAGCAGCGGGGTTATAAGCAATCAGCCCCAGCATTTT. Protein product: CASSGVISNQPQHF.

The chain is built from TRBV28 and TRBJ2-7; TRBD2 aligns across 13 bases. Losses at the gene ends were 5 bases for V and 4 bases for J; bases not matched to a gene: 8. The CDR3 is 16 residues long. Germline values: CDR1 MDHEN, CDR2 SYDVKM. The CDR3 coding sequence is TGTGCCAGCAGTCACCGCCCGGGACTAGCGGGATACGAGCAGTACTTC. Translation: CASSHRPGLAGYEQYF.

The V and J genes are TRBV2 and TRBJ1-2; D perhaps matches TRBD1 (5 bases). Germline V gene lookup returns CDR1 SNHLY and CDR2 FYNNEI. The length of the CDR3 is 11 residues. Trimming took 4 bases from V and 5 from J, leaving 5 bases between them. CDR3 DNA sequence: TGTGCCAGCAGTGCAGGGTATGGCTACACCTTC. Its protein product is CASSAGYGYTF.

V and J are TRBV13 and TRBJ2-7, with D maybe TRBD1 (6 bases). V lost 5 bases and J lost 3, with 11 bases in between. This CDR3 is built from 13 residues. Germline CDR1 and CDR2: PRHDT and FYEKMQ (reference sequence). Here the CDR3 DNA reads TGTGCCAGCAGCCCTCGGACAGTCTACGAGCAGTACTTC. Protein product: CASSPRTVYEQYF. The full variable domain, in which reference TRBV13 and TRBJ2-7 provide the parts outside the CDR3, is AAGVIQSPRHLIKEKRETATLKCYPIPRHDTVYWYQQGPGQDPQFLISFYEKMQSDKGSIPDRFSAQQFSDYHSELNMSSLELGDSALYFCASSPRTVYEQYFGPGTRLTVT.